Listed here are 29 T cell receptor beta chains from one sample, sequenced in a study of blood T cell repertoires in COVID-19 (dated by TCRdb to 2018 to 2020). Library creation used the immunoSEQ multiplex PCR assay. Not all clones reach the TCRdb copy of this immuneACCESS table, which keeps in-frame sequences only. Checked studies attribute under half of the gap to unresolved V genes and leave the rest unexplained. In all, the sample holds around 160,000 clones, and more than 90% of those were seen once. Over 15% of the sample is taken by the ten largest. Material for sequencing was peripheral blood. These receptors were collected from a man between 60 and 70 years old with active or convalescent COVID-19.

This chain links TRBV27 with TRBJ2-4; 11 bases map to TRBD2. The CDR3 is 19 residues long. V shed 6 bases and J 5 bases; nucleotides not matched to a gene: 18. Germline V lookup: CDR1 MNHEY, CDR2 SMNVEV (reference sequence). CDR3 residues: CASSKWFFATGLAENIQYF. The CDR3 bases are TGTGCCAGCAGCAAGTGGTTTTTTGCGACGGGACTAGCGGAAAACATTCAGTACTTC.

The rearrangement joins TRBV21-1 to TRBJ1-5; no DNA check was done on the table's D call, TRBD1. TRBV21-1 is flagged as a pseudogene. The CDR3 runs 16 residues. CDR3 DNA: TGTGCCAGCAGCTTAACCGGGACAGGAGGCAATCAGCCCCAGCATTTT. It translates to CASSLTGTGGNQPQHF.

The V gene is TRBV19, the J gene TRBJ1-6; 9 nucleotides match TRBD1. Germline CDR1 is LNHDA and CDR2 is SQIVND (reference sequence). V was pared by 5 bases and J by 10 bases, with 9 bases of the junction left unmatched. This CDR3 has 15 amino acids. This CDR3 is CASSAPTGGRSPLHF. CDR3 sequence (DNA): TGTGCCAGTAGTGCGCCGACAGGGGGGAGATCACCCCTCCACTTT. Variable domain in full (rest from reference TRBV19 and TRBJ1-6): DGGITQSPKYLFRKEGQNVTLSCEQNLNHDAMYWYRQDPGQGLRLIYYSQIVNDFQKGDIAEGYSVSREKKESFPLTVTSAQKNPTAFYLCASSAPTGGRSPLHFGNGTRLTVT.

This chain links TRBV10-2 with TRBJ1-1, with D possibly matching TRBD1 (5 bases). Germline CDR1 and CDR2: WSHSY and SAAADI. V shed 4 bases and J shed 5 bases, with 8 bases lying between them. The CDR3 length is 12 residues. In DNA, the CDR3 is TGCGCCAGCAGTGGGGCAGGGACTGAAGCTTTCTTT. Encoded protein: CASSGAGTEAFF.

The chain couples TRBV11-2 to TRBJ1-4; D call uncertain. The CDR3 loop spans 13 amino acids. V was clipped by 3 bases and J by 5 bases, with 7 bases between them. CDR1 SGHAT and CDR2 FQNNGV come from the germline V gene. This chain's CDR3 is CASSLEENEKLFF. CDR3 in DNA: TGTGCCAGCAGCTTGGAGGAAAATGAAAAACTGTTTTTT.

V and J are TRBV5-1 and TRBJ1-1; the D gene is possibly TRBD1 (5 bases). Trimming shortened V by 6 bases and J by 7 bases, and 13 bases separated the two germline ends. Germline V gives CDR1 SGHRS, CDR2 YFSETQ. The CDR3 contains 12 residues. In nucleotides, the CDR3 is TGCGCCAGCACGGTAGACAGAGATGAAGCTTTCTTT. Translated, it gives CASTVDRDEAFF.

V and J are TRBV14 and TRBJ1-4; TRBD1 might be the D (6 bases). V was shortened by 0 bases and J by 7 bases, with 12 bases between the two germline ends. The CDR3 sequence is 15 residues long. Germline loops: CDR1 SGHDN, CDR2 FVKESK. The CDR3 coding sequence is TGTGCCAGCAGCCAAGATATCAGGGGCCGTGAAAAACTGTTTTTT. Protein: CASSQDIRGREKLFF. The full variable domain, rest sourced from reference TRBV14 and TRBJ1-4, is EAGVTQFPSHSVIEKGQTVTLRCDPISGHDNLYWYRRVMGKEIKFLLHFVKESKQDESGMPNNRFLAERTGGTYSTLKVQPAELEDSGVYFCASSQDIRGREKLFFGSGTQLSVL.

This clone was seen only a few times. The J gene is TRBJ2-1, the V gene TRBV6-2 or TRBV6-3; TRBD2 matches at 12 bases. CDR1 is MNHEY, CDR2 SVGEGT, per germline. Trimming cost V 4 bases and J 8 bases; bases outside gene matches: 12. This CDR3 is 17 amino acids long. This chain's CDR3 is CASSSRTASGRADEQFF. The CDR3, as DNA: TGTGCCAGCAGTTCTCGTACTGCTAGCGGGAGGGCCGATGAGCAGTTCTTC.

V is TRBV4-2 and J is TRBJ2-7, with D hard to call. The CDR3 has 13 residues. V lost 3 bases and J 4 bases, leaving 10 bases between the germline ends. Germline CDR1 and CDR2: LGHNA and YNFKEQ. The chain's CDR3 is CASSQLVRYEQYF. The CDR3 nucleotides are TGTGCCAGCAGCCAGCTAGTGAGGTACGAGCAGTACTTC.

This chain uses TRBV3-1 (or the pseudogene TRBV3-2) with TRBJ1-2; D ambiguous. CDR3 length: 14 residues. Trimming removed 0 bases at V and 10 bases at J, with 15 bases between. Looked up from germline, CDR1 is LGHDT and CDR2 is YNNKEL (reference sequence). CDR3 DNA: TGTGCCAGCAGCCAAGACCCAGTGCTTATGAACTACACCTTC. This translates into CASSQDPVLMNYTF.

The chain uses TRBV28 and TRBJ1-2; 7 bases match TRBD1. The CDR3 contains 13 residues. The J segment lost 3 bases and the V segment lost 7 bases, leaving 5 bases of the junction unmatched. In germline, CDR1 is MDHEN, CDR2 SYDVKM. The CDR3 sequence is CASKRGRDYGYTF. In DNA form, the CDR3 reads TGTGCCAGCAAAAGGGGGCGCGACTATGGCTACACCTTC.

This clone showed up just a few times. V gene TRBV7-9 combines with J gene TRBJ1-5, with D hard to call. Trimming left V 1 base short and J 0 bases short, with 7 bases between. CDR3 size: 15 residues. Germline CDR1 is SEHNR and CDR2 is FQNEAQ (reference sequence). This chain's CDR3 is CASSLGASSNQPQHF. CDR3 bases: TGTGCCAGCAGCTTAGGGGCAAGTAGCAATCAGCCCCAGCATTTT.

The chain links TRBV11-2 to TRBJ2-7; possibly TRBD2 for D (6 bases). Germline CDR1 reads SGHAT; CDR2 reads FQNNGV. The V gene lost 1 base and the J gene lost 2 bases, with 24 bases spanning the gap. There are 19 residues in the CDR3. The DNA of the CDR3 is TGTGCCAGCAGCTTAGTTCCCCCACGTCGGGGGACCTTACCCTACGAGCAGTACTTC. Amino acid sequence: CASSLVPPRRGTLPYEQYF.

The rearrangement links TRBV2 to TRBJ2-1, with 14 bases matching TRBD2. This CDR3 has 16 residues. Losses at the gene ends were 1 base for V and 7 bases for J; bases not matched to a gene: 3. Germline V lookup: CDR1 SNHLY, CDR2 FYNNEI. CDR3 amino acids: CASSEGTSGRRNEQFF. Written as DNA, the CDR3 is TGTGCCAGCAGTGAAGGGACTAGCGGGAGGAGGAATGAGCAGTTCTTC.

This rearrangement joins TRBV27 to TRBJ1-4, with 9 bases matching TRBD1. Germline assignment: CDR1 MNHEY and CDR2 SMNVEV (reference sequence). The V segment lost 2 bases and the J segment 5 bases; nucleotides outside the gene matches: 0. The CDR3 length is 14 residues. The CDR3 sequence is CASSLDRGNEKLFF. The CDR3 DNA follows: TGTGCCAGCAGTTTAGACAGGGGGAATGAAAAACTGTTTTTT.

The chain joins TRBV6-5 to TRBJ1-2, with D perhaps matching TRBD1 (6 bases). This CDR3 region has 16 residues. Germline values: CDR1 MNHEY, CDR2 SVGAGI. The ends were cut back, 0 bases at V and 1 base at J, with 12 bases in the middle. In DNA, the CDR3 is TGTGCCAGCAGTTACTCCCAGACAGGTCTTAACTATGGCTACACCTTC. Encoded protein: CASSYSQTGLNYGYTF.

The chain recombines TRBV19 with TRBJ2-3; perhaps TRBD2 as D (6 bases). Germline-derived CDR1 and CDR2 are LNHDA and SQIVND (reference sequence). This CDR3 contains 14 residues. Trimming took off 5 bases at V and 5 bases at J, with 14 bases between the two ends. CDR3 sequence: CASSYGGRIDTQYF. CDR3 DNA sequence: TGTGCCAGTAGTTATGGTGGGAGGATAGATACGCAGTATTTT.

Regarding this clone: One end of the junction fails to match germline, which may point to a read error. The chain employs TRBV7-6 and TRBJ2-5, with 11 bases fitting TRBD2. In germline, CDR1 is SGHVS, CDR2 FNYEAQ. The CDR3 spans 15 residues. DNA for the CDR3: TGTGCCAGCAGCGTAGCGGGAGGGCCGGGGGAGACCCAGTACTTC. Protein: CASSVAGGPGETQYF.

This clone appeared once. The CDR3 loop reads CASSGGRGAYEQYF. CDR3 coding DNA: TGTGCCAGCAGTGGTGGCAGGGGGGCCTACGAGCAGTACTTC. The J gene is TRBJ2-7, the V gene TRBV2, with D perhaps TRBD1 (7 bases). This CDR3 contains 14 residues. V dropped 4 bases and J dropped 2 bases, with 12 bases sitting between them. Germline V gives CDR1 SNHLY, CDR2 FYNNEI.

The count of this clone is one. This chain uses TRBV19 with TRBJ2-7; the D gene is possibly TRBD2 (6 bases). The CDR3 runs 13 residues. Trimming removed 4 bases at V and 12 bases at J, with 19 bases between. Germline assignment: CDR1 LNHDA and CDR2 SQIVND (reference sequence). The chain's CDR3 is CASSRGTGSGWYF. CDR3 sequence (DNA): TGTGCCAGTAGTAGAGGGACTGGGAGTGGTTGGTACTTC.

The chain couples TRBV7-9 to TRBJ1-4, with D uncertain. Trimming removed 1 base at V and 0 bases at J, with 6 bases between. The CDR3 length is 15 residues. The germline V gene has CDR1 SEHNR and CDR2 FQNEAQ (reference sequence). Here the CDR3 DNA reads TGTGCCAGCAGCTTAGTACAAGCAACTAATGAAAAACTGTTTTTT. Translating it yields CASSLVQATNEKLFF.

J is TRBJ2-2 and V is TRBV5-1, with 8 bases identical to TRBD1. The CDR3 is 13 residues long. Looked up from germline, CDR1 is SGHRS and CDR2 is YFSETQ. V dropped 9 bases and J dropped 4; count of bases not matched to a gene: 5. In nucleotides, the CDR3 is TGCGCCACGAGACAGGGGAGCACCGGGGAGCTGTTTTTT. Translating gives CATRQGSTGELFF.

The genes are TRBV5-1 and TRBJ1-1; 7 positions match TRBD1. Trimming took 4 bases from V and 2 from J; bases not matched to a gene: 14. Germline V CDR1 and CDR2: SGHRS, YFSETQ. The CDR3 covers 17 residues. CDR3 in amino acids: CASSLAGDRRGNTEAFF. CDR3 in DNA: TGCGCCAGCAGCCTGGCGGGGGACAGAAGAGGAAACACTGAAGCTTTCTTT.

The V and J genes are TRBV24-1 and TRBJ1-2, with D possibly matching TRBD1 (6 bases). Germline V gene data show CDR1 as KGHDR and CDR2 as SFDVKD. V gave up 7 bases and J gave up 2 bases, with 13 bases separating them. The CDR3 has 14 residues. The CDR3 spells CATSPTGYNYGYTF. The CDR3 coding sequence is TGTGCCACCAGCCCGACAGGCTACAACTATGGCTACACCTTC.

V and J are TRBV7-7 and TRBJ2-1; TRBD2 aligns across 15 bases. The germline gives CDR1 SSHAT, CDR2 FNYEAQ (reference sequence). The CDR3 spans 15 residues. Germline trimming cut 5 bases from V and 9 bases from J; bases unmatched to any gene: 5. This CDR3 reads CASSPGTSGRFEQFF. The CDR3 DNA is TGTGCCAGCAGCCCTGGGACTAGCGGGAGGTTTGAGCAGTTCTTC.

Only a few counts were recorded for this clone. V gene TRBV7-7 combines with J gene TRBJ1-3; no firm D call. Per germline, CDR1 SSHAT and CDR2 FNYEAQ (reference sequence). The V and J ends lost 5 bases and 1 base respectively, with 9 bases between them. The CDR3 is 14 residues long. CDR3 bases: TGTGCCAGCAGCCACGCGGGGTCTGGAAACACCATATATTTT. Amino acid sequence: CASSHAGSGNTIYF. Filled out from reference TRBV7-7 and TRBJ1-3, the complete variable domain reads GAGVSQSPRYKVTKRGQDVTLRCDPISSHATLYWYQQALGQGPEFLTYFNYEAQPDKSGLPSDRFSAERPEGSISTLTIQRTEQRDSAMYRCASSHAGSGNTIYFGEGSWLTVV.

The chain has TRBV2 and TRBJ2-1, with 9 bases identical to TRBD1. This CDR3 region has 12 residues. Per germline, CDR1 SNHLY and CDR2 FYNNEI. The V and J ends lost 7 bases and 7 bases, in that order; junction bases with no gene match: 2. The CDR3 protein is CASTGQGNEQFF. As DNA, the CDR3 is TGTGCCAGCACGGGACAGGGTAATGAGCAGTTCTTC.

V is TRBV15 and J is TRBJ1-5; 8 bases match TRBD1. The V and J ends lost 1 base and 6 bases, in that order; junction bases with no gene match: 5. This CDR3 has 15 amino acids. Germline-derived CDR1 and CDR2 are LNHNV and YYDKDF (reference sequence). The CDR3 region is CATSRGDRGGQPQHF. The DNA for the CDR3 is TGTGCCACCAGCAGAGGCGACAGGGGAGGTCAGCCCCAGCATTTT.

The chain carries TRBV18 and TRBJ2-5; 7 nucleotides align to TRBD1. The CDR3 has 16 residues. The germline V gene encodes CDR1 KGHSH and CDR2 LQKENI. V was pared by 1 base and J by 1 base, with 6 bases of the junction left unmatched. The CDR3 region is CASSPLGAGGQETQYF. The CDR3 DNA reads TGTGCCAGCTCACCACTCGGGGCAGGGGGCCAAGAGACCCAGTACTTC.